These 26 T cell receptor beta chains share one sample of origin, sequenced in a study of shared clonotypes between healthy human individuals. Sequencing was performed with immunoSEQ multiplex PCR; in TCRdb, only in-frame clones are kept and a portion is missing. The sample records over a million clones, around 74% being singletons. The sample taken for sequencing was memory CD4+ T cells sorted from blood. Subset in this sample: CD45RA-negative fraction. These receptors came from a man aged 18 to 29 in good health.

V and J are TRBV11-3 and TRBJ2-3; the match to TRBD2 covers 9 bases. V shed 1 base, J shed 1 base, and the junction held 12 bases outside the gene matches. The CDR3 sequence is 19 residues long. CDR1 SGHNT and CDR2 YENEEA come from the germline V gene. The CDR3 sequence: CASSLGLGPQRGGTDTQYF. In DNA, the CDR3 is TGTGCCAGCAGCTTAGGTCTGGGGCCCCAGCGGGGGGGCACAGATACGCAGTATTTT.

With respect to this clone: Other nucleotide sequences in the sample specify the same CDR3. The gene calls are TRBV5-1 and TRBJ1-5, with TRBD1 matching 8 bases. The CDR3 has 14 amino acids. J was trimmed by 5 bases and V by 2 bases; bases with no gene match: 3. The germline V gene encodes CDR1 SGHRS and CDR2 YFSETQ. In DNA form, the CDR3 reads TGCGCCAGCAGCTTAATGACAGGGGATCAGCCCCAGCATTTT. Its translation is CASSLMTGDQPQHF.

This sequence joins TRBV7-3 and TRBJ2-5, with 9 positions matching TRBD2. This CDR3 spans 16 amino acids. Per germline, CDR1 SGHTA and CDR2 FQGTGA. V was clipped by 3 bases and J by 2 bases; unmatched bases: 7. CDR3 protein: CASSLGSSGRQETQYF. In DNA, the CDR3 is TGTGCCAGCAGCTTGGGATCGAGCGGGAGGCAAGAGACCCAGTACTTC.

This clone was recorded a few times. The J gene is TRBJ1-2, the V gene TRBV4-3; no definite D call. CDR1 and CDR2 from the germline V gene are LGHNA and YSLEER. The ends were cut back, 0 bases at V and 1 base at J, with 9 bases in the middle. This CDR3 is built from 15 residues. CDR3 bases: TGCGCCAGCAGCCAAGATTTCTACGATAACTATGGCTACACCTTC. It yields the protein CASSQDFYDNYGYTF.

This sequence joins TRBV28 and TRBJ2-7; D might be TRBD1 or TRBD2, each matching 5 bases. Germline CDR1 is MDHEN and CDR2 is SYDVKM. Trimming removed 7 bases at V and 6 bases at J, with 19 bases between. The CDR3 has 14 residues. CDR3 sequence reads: CASIVGDGQREQYF. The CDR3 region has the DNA TGTGCCAGCATCGTAGGGGACGGGCAGCGCGAGCAGTACTTC.

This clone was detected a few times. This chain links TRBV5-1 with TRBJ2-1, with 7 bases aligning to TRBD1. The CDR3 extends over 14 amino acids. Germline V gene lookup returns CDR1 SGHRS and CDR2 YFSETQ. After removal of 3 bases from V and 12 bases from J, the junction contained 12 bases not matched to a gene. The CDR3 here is CASSYGTDTMRQFF. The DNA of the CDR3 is TGCGCCAGCAGCTATGGGACAGACACAATGAGGCAGTTCTTC.

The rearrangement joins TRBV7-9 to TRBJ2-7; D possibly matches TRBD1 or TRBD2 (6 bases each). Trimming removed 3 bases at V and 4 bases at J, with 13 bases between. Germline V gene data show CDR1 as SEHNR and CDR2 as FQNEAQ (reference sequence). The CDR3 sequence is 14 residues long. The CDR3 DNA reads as TGTGCCAGCAGCTTTCCGGGGGCTGAATACGAGCAGTACTTC. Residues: CASSFPGAEYEQYF. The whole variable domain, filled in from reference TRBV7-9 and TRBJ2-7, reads DTGVSQNPRHKITKRGQNVTFRCDPISEHNRLYWYRQTLGQGPEFLTYFQNEAQLEKSRLLSDRFSAERPKGSFSTLEIQRTEQGDSAMYLCASSFPGAEYEQYFGPGTRLTVT.

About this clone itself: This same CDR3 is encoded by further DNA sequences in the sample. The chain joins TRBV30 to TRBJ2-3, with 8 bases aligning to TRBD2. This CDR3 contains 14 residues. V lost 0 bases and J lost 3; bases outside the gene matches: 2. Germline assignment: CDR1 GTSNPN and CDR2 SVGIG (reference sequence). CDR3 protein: CAWSVRGGTDTQYF. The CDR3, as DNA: TGTGCCTGGAGTGTACGCGGGGGGACAGATACGCAGTATTTT. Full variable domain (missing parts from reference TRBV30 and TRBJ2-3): SQTIHQWPATLVQPVGSPLSLECTVEGTSNPNLYWYRQAAGRGLQLLFYSVGIGQISSEVPQNLSASRPQDRQFILSSKKLLLSDSGFYLCAWSVRGGTDTQYFGPGTRLTVL.

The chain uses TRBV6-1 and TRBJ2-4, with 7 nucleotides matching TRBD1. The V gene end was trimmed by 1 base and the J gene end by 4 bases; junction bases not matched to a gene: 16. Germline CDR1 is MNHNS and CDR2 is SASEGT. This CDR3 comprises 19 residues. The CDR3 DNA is TGTGCCAGCAGTGAAGGGTCCAGGGGGACCATTCCATTAAAAAACATTCAGTACTTC. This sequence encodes CASSEGSRGTIPLKNIQYF.

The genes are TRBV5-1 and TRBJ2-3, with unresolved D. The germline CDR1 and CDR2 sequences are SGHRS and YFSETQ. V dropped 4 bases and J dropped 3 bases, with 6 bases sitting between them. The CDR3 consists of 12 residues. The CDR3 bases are TGCGCCAGCAGCACCCAAACAGATACGCAGTATTTT. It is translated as CASSTQTDTQYF.

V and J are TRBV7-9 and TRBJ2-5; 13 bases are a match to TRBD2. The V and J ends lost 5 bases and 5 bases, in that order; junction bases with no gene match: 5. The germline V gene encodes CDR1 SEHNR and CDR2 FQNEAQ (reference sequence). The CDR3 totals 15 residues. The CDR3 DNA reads TGTGCCAGCAGCCAGACTAGCGGGGGGTCTGAGACCCAGTACTTC. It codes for CASSQTSGGSETQYF.

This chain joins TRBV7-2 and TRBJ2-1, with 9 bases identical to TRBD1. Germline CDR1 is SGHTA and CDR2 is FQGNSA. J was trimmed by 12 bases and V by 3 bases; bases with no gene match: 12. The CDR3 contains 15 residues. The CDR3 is CASSFVTGGLTGQFF. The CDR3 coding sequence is TGTGCCAGCAGCTTTGTAACAGGGGGCCTTACCGGGCAGTTCTTC.

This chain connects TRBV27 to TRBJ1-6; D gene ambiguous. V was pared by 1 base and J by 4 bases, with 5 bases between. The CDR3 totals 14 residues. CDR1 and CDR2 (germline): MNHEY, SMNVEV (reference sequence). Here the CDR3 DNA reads TGTGCCAGCAGTTTATTGGGTTATAATTCACCCCTCCACTTT. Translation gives CASSLLGYNSPLHF.

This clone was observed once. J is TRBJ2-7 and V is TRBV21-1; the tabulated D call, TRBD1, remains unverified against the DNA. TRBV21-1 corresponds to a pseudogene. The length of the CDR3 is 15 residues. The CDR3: CASRPRDSHYYEQYF. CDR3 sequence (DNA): TGTGCCAGCAGGCCTAGGGACAGCCACTACTACGAGCAGTACTTC.

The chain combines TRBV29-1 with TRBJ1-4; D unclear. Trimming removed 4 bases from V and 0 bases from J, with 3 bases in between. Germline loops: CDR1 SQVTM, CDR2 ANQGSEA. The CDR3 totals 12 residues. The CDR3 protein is CSVGTTNEKLFF. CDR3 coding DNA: TGCAGCGTTGGAACAACTAATGAAAAACTGTTTTTT.

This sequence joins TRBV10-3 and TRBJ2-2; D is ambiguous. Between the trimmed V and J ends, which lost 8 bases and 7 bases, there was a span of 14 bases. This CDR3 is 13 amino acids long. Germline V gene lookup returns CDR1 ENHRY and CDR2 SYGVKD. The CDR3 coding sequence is TGTGCCATCGAAGGGCAGCTTAGCGGGGAGCTGTTTTTT. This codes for CAIEGQLSGELFF.

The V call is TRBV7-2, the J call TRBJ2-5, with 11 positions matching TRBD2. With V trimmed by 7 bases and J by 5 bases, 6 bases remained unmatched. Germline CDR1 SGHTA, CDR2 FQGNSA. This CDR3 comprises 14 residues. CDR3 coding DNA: TGTGCCAGCAATCTAGCGGGGGGTTGGGAGACCCAGTACTTC. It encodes CASNLAGGWETQYF.

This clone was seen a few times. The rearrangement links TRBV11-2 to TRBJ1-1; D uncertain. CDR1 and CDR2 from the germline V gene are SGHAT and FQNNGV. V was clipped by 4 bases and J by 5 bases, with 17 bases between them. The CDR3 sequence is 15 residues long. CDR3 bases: TGTGCCAGCAGCTCTAGGACCGGGCCTTCAACTGAAGCTTTCTTT. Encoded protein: CASSSRTGPSTEAFF.

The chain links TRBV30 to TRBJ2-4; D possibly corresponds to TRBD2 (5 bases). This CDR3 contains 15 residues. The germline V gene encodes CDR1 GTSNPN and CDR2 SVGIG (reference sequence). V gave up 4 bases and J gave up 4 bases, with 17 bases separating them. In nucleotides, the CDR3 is TGTGCCTGGACCATGTACTCGGGGAGAAAAAACATTCAGTACTTC. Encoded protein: CAWTMYSGRKNIQYF.

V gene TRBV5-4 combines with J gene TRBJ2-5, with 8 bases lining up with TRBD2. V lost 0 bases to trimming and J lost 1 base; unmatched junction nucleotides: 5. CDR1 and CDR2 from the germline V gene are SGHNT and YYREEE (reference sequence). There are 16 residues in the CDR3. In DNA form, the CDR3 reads TGTGCCAGCAGCTTGGGAGCGGGAGCCAGCCAAGAGACCCAGTACTTC. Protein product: CASSLGAGASQETQYF.

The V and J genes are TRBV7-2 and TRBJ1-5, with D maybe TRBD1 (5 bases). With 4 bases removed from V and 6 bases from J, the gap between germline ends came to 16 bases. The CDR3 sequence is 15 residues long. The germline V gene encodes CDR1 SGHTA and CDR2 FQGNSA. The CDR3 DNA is TGTGCCAGCAGCTCCGTTACAGGAGTTAGTCAGCCCCAGCATTTT. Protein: CASSSVTGVSQPQHF. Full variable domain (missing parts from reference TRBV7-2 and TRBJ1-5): GAGVSQSPSNKVTEKGKDVELRCDPISGHTALYWYRQSLGQGLEFLIYFQGNSAPDKSGLPSDRFSAERTGGSVSTLTIQRTQQEDSAVYLCASSSVTGVSQPQHFGDGTRLSIL.

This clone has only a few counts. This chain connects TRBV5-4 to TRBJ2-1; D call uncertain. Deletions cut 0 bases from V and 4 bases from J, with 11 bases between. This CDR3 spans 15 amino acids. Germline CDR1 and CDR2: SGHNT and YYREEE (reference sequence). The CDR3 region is CASSLDYPMYNEQFF. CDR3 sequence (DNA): TGTGCCAGCAGCTTGGATTACCCGATGTACAATGAGCAGTTCTTC.

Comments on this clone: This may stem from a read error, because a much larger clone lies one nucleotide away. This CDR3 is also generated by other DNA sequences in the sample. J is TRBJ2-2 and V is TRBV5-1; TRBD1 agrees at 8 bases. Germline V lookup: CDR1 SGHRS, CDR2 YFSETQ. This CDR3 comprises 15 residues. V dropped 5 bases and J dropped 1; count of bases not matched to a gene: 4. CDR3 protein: CASRAGTGNTGELFF. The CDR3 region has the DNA TGCGCCAGCAGAGCCGGGACAGGGAACACCGGGGAGCTGTTTTTT.

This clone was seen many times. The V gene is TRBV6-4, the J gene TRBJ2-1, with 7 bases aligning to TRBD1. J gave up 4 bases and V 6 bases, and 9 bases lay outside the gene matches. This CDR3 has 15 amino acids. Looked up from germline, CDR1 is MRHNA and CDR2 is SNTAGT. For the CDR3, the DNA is TGTGCCAGCAGGAACAAAAACAGGGGATACAATGAGCAGTTCTTC. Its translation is CASRNKNRGYNEQFF.

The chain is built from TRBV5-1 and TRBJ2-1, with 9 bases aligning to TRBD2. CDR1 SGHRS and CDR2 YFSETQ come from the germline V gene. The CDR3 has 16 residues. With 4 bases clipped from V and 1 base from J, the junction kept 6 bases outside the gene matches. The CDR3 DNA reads TGCGCCAGCAGCCCCCCGCTAGCGGGGTCCTACAATGAGCAGTTCTTC. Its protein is CASSPPLAGSYNEQFF.

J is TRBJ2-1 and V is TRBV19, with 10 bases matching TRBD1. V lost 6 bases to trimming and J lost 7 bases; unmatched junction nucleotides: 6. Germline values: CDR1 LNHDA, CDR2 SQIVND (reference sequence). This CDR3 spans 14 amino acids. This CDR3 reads CASSGGTGVNEQFF. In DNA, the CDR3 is TGTGCCAGTAGCGGGGGGACAGGGGTTAATGAGCAGTTCTTC.